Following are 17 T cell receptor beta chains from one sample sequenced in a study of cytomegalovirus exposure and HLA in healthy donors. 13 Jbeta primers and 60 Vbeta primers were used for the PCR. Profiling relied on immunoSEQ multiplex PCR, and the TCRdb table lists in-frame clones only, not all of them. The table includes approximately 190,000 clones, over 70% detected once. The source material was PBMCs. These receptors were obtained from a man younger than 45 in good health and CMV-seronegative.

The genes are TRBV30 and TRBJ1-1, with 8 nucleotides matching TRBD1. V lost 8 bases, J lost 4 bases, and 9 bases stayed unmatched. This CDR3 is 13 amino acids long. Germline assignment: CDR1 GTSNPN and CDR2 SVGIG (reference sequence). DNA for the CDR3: TGTGCCAGCAGGGGGCGGGTTAGCACTGAAGCTTTCTTT. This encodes CASRGRVSTEAFF.

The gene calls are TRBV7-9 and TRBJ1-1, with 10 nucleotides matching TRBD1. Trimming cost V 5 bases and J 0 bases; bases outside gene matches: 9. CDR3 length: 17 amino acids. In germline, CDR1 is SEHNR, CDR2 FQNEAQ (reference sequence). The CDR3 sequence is CASSAGQGNSMNTEAFF. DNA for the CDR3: TGTGCCAGCAGCGCGGGACAGGGGAATTCTATGAACACTGAAGCTTTCTTT.

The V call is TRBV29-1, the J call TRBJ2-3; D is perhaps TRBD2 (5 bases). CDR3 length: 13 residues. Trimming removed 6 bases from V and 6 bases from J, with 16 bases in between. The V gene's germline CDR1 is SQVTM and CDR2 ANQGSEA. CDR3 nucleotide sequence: TGCAGCGTACGGGTAAAACGCGGGGATACGCAGTATTTT. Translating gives CSVRVKRGDTQYF.

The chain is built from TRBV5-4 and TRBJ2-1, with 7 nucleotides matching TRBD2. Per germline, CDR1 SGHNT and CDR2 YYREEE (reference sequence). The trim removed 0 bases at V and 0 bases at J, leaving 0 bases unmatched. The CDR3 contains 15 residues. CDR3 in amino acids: CASSLGEGSYNEQFF. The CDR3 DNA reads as TGTGCCAGCAGCTTGGGGGAGGGCTCCTACAATGAGCAGTTCTTC. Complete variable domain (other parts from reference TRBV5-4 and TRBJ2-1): ETGVTQSPTHLIKTRGQQVTLRCSSQSGHNTVSWYQQALGQGPQFIFQYYREEENGRGNFPPRFSGLQFPNYSSELNVNALELDDSALYLCASSLGEGSYNEQFFGPGTRLTVL.

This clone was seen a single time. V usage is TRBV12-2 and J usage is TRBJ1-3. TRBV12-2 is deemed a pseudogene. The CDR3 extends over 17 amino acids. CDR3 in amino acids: CAVRGPRNSQAGNTIYF. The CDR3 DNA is TGTGCAGTCCGAGGGCCAAGGAACTCCCAGGCTGGAAACACCATATATTTT.

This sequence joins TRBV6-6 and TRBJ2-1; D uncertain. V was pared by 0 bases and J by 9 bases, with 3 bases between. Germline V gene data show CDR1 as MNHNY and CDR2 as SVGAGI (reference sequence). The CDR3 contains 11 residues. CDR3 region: CASSYSLEQFF. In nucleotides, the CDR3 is TGTGCCAGCAGTTACTCCCTTGAGCAGTTCTTC.

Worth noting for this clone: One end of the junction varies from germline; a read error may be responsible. The CDR3 is CASSSRGLSSHEQCF. DNA for the CDR3: TGCGCCAGCAGCTCAAGGGGACTATCGTCGCACGAGCAGTGCTTC. This sequence joins TRBV5-1 and TRBJ2-7; 7 bases map to TRBD2. The germline V gene encodes CDR1 SGHRS and CDR2 YFSETQ. The CDR3 spans 15 residues.

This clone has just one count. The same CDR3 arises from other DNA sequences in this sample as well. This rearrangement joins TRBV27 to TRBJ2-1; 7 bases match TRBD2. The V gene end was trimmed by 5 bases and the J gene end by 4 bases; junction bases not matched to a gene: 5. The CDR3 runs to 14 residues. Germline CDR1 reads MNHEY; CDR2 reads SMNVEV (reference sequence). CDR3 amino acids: CASSKGGAYNEQFF. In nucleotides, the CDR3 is TGTGCCAGCAGTAAGGGAGGGGCGTACAATGAGCAGTTCTTC.

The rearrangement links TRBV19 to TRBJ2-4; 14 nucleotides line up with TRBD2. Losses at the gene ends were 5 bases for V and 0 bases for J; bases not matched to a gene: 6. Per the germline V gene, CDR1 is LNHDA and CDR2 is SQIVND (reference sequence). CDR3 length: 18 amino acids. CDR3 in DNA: TGTGCCAGTAGTCCAGGGACTAGCGGGGGTCTAGCCAAAAACATTCAGTACTTC. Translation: CASSPGTSGGLAKNIQYF.

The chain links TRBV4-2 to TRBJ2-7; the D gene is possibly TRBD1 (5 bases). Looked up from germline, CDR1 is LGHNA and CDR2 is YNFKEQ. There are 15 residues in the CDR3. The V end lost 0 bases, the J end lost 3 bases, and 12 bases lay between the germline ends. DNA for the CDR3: TGTGCCAGCAGCCAAGAATACGGACAAAACTACGAGCAGTACTTC. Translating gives CASSQEYGQNYEQYF.

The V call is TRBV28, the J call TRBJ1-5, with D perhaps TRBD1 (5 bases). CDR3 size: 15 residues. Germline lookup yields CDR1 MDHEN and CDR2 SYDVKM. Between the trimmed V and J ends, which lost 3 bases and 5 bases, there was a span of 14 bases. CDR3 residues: CASSLRSRVHQPQHF. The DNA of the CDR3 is TGTGCCAGCAGTTTGCGCTCCAGGGTCCATCAGCCCCAGCATTTT. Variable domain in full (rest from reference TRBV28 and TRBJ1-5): DVKVTQSSRYLVKRTGEKVFLECVQDMDHENMFWYRQDPGLGLRLIYFSYDVKMKEKGDIPEGYSVSREKKERFSLILESASTNQTSMYLCASSLRSRVHQPQHFGDGTRLSIL.

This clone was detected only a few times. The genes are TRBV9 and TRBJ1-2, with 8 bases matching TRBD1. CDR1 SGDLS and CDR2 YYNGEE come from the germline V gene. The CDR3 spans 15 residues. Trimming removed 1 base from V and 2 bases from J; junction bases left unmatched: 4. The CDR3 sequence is CASSVRQGTNYGYTF. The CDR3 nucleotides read TGTGCCAGCAGCGTAAGACAGGGGACGAACTATGGCTACACCTTC.

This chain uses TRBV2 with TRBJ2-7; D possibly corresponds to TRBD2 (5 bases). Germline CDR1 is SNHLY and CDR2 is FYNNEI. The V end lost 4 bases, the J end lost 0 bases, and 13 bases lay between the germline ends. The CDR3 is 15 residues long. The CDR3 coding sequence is TGTGCCAGCAGTGTGGTCGTTGCGGGCTCCTACGAGCAGTACTTC. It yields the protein CASSVVVAGSYEQYF.

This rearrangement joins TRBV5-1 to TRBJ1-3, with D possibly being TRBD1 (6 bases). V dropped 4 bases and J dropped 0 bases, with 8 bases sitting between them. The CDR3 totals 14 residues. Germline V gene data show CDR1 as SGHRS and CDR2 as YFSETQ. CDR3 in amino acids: CASSPDSSGNTIYF. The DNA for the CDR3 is TGCGCCAGCAGCCCGGACAGCTCTGGAAACACCATATATTTT.

The chain's CDR3 is CASSPGTRHSYEQYF. The CDR3 DNA is TGCGCCAGCAGTCCCGGGACTAGACACTCCTACGAGCAGTACTTC. The chain employs TRBV10-1 and TRBJ2-7; TRBD2 matches 8 bases. The germline V gene has CDR1 WNHNN and CDR2 SYGVQD (reference sequence). V lost 5 bases and J lost 0; bases outside the gene matches: 6. The CDR3 covers 15 residues.

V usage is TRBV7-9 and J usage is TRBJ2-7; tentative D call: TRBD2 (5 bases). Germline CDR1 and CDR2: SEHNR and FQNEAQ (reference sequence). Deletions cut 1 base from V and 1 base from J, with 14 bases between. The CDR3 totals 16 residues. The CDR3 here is CASSLVLGVRSYEQYF. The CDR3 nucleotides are TGTGCCAGCAGCTTAGTTCTGGGAGTGAGGTCCTACGAGCAGTACTTC.

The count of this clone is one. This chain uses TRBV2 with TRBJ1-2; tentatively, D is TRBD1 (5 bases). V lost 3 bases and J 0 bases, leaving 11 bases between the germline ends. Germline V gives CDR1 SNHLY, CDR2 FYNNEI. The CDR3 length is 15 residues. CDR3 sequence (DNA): TGTGCCAGCAGTGAGCAGGGACTAGCTAACTATGGCTACACCTTC. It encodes CASSEQGLANYGYTF.